This T cell receptor beta chain was identified in a study of cytomegalovirus exposure and HLA in healthy donors. A multiplex PCR was run with 60 Vbeta primers and 13 Jbeta primers. The method was immunoSEQ multiplex PCR; TCRdb's version includes in-frame clones alone and lacks a portion of them. This table has under 200,000 clones, approximately 85% appearing once. This CDR3 contains 15 residues. Germline V CDR1 and CDR2: MNHEY, SMNVEV (reference sequence). The rearrangement joins TRBV27 to TRBJ2-5, with 7 bases aligning to TRBD1. The closer fit of TRBJ2-7 to the DNA end suggests the J call may be wrong. The specimen sequenced was PBMCs. The sequence was obtained from a woman aged 45-60 years in good health and CMV-seronegative. This CDR3 reads CASSPAGTDSYEQYF. CDR3 DNA: TGTGCCAGCAGTCCCGCCGGGACAGATTCCTACGAGCAGTACTTC.